The following is a T cell receptor (beta chain) sequence with its context. Its antigen is unknown. This sample's time point: baseline, week 1 (first vaccination visit). Treatment given: pre-vaccination baseline after standard-of-care therapy. Each of the donors came in with new WHO grade 3 or 4 astrocytomas that were IDH1-mutant and ATRX-lost. These data come from a study of a mutant IDH1 vaccine in newly diagnosed glioma. Study as a whole: Treated individuals were approximately 60% male and around 40% female, averaging roughly 39 years of age. Most had both radiotherapy and temozolomide beforehand; others had only one. Study-level findings and limits: Detectable vaccine-induced immune responses arose in roughly 93% of patients.

The germline V gene encodes CDR1 LNHDA and CDR2 SQIVND (reference sequence). The CDR3 runs to 14 residues. The V and J ends lost 0 bases and 1 base respectively, with 6 bases between them. Clones were read by immunoSEQ multiplex PCR, and TCRdb kept only the in-frame ones, dropping some. The sample gives over 75,000 clones, about 80% of which show up once; around 7% is in the top ten. The sequencing used PBMCs, collected from a glioma patient treated with radiotherapy, temozolomide or both. The sequence was obtained from a man in his forties with glioma. The rearrangement links TRBV19 to TRBJ1-2; D perhaps matches TRBD1 (5 bases). In nucleotides, the CDR3 is TGTGCCAGTAGTATAGAGCAGGGTAACTATGGCTACACCTTC. Encoded protein: CASSIEQGNYGYTF.